The present entry profiles one T cell receptor (beta chain) with its context. Its target is unknown. The table came from immunoSEQ multiplex PCR; TCRdb's copy has only in-frame clones and leaves some out. The profile shows 70,000 to 80,000 clones, 80% to 90% of them singletons. The sample originates from a study of T cell responses to AZD1222 COVID-19 vaccine. Study details: Pooled together were second doses at about 4 or about 12 weeks.

Study-wide results and limits: The CD4 TCRs associated with vaccination extended across spike and predominated at 160-218 and 743-854. Elevations in Spike-specific TCR breadth and depth followed administration of two AZD1222 doses.

Sequencing was performed on peripheral blood, taken on day 0 of AZD1222 vaccination. The TCR sequence derives from an adult in good health.

The CDR3 sequence is CASSPEGGGYNEQFF. As DNA, the CDR3 is TGTGCCAGCAGCCCTGAAGGCGGGGGATACAATGAGCAGTTCTTC. The gene calls are TRBV7-3 and TRBJ2-1, with 7 bases lining up with TRBD2. Germline V gene data show CDR1 as SGHTA and CDR2 as FQGTGA. This CDR3 comprises 15 residues. V trimming: 5 bases; J trimming: 4 bases; junction bases outside the gene matches: 8.